This T cell receptor (beta chain) originates from a study of blood T cell repertoires in COVID-19. About the study: The United States, Italy and Spain supplied acute and convalescent COVID-19 samples. Sources were T cells, B-cell-depleted T cells, or PBMCs; the material itself was cDNA or gDNA.

The CDR3 totals 16 residues. Authors' data handling: Cell counts per sample came from amplifying reference gene primers. This table comes from immunoSEQ multiplex PCR, and its TCRdb copy is limited to in-frame clones, with some not included. V, J and clone size are those of that table, while D and trimming were read from the DNA. The sample includes around 110,000 clones, about 80% of them seen just once. The chain has TRBV21-1 and TRBJ1-2. TRBV21-1 is a pseudogene segment. The clonotype originates from a man between 65 and 85 years old with acute or convalescent COVID-19. Sequenced: peripheral blood. For the CDR3, the DNA is TGTGCCAGCAGCGCACCCCCAGACGGGGATGGTTATGGCTACACCTTC. Amino acid sequence: CASSAPPDGDGYGYTF.